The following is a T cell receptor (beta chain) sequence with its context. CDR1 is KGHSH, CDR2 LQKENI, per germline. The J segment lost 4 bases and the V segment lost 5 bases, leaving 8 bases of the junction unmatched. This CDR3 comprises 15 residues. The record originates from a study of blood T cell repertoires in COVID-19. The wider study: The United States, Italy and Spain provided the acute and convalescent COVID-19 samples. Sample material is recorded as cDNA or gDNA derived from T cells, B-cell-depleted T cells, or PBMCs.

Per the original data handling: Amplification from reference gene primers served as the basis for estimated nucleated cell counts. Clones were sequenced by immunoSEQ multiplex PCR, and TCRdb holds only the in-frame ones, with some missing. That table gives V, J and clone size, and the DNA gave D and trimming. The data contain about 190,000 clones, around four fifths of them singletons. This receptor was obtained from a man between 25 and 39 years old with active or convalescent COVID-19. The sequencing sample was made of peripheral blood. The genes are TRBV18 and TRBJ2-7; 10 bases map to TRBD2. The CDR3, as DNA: TGTGCCAGCTCAAGCCAGGGACTAGCGCCTTACGAGCAGTACTTC. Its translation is CASSSQGLAPYEQYF.